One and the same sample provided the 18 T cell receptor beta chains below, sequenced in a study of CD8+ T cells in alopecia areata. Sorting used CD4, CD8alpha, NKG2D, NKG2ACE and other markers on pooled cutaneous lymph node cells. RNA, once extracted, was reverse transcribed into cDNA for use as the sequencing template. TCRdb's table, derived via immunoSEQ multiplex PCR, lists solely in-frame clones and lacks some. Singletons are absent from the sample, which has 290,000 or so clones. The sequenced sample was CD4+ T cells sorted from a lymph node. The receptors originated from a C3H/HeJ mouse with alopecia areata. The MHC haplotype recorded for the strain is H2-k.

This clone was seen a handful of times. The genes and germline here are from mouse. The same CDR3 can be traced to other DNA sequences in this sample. CDR3 sequence: CAWSPDWASAETLYF. The sequenced part of the CDR3 DNA is TGTGCCTGGAGCCCGGACTGGGCTAGTGCAGAA. The genes are TRBV31 and TRBJ2-3; 8 bases match TRBD2. The sequence runs out 4 residues before the end of the CDR3; the remainder is reconstructed from the germline J gene. CDR1 GKSSPN and CDR2 SITVG come from the germline V gene. Unmatched junction bases numbered 5, after V lost 3 bases and J lost 0 bases. The CDR3 spans 15 residues.

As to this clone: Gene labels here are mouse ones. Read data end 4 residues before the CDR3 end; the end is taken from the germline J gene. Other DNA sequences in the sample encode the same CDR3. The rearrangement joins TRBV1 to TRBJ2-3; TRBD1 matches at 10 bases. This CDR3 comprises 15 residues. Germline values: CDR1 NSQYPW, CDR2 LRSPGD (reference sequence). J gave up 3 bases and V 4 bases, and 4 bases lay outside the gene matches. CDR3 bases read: TGCACCTGCAGTGGGGACAGGGGAGGAGCAGAA. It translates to CTCSGDRGGAE. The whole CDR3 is CTCSGDRGGAETLYF.

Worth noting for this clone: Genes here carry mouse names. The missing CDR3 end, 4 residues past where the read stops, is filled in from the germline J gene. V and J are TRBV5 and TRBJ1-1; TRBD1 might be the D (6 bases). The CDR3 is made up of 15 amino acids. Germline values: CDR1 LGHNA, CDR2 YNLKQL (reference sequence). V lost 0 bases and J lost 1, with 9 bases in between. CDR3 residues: CASSQDGQKNTEVFF. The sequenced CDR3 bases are TGTGCCAGCAGCCAAGACGGACAGAAAAACACA.

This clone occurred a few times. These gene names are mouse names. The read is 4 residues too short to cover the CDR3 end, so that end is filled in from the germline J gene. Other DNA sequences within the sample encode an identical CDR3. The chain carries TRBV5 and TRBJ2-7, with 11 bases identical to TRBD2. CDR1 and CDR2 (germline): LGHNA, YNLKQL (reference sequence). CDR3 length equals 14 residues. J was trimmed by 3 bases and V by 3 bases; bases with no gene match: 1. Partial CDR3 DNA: TGTGCCAGCAGCCAGGACTGGGGGGACTAT. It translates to CASSQDWGDY. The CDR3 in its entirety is CASSQDWGDYEQYF.

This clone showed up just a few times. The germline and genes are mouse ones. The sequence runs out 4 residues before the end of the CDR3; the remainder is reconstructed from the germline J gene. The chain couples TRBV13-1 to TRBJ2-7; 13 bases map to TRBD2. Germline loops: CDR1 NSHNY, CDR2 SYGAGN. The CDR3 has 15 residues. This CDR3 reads CASSDWTGGADEQYF. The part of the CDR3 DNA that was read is TGTGCCAGCAGTGATTGGACTGGGGGGGCTGAT.

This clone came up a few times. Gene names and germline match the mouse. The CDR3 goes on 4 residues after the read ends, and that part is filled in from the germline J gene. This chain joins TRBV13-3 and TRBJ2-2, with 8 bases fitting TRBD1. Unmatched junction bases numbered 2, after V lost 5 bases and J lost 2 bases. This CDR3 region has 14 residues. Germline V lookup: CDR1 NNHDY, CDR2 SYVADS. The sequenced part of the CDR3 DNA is TGTGCCAGCAGACAGGGGGATAACACCGGG. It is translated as CASRQGDNTG. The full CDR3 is CASRQGDNTGQLYF.

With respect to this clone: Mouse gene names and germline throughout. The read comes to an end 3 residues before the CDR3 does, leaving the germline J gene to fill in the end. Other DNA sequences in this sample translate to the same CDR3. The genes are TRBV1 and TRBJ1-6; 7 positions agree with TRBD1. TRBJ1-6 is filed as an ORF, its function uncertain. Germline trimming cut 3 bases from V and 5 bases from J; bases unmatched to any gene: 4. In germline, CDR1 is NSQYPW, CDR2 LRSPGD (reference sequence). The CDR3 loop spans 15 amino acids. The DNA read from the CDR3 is TGCACCTGCAGTGCCCGGGACAGAAATAATTCGCCC. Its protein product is CTCSARDRNNSP. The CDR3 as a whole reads CTCSARDRNNSPLYF.

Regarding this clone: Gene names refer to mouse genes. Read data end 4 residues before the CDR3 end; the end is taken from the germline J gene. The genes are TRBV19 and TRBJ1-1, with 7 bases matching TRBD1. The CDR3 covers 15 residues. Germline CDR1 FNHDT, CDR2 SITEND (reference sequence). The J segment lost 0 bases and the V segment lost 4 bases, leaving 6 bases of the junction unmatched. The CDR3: CASSPLTGSNTEVFF. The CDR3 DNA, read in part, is TGTGCCAGCAGTCCCCTGACAGGGTCAAACACA. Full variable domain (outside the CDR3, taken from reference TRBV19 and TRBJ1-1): GGIITQTPKFLIGQEGQKLTLKCQQNFNHDTMYWYRQDSGKGLRLIYYSITENDLQKGDLSEGYDASREKKSSFSLTVTSAQKNEMAVFLCASSPLTGSNTEVFFGKGTRLTVV.

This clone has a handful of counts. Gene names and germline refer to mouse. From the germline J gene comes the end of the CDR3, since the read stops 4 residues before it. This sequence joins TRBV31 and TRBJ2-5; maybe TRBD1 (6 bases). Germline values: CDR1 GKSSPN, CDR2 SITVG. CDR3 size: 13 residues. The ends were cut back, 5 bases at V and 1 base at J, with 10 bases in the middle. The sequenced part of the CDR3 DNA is TGTGCCTGGGCCGGGACACACCAAGAC. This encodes CAWAGTHQD. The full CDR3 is CAWAGTHQDTQYF.

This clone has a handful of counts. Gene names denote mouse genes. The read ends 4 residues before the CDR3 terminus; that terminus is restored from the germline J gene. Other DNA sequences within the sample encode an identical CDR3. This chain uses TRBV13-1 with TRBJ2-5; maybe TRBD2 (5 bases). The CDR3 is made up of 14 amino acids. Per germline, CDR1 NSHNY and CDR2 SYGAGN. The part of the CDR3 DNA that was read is TGTGCCAGCAGTGATGCCGGACTAAGAGAC. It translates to CASSDAGLRD. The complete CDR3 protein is CASSDAGLRDTQYF.

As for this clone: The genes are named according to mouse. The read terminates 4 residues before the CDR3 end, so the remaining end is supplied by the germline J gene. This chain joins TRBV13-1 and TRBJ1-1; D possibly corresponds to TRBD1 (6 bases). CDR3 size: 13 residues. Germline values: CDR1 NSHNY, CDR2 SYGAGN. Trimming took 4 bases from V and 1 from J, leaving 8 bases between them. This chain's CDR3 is CASSWDKNTEVFF. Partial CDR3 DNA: TGTGCCAGCAGTTGGGACAAAAACACA.

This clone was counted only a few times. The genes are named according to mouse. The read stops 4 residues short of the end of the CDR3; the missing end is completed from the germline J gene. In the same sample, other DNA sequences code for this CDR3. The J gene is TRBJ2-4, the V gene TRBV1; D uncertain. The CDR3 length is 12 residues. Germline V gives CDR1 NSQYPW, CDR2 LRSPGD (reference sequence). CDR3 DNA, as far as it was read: TGCACCTGCAGTGCAGGGGGAAAC. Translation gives CTCSAGGN. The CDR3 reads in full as CTCSAGGNTLYF. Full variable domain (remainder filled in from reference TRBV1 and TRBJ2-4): VTLLEQNPRWRLVPRGQAVNLRCILKNSQYPWMSWYQQDLQKQLQWLFTLRSPGDKEVKSLPGADYLATRVTDTELRLQVANMSQGRTLYCTCSAGGNTLYFGAGTRLSVL.

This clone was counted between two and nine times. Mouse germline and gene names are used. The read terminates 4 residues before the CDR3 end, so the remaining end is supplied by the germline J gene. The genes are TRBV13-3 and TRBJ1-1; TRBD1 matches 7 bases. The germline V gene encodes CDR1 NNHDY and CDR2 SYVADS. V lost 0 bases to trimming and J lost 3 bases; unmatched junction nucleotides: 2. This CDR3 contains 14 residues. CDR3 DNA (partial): TGTGCCAGCAGTGATGGGACAGGTCACACA. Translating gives CASSDGTGHT. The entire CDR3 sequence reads CASSDGTGHTEVFF.

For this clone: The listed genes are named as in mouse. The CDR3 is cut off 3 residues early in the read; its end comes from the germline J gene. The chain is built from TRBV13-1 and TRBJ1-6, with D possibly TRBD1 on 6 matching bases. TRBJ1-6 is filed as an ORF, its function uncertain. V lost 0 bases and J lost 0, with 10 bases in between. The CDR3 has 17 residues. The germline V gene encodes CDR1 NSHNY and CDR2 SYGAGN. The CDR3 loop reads CASSDGRGDSYNSPLYF. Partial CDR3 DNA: TGTGCCAGCAGTGATGGCAGGGGAGATTCCTATAATTCGCCC.

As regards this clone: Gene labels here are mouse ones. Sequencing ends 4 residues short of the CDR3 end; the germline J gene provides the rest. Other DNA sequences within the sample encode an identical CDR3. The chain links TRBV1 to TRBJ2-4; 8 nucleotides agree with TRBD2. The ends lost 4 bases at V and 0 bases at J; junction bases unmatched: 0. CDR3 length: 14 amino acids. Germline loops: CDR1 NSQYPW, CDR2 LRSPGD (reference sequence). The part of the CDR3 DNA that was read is TGCACCTGCAGTGGGACTGGGAGTCAAAAC. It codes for CTCSGTGSQN. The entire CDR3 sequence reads CTCSGTGSQNTLYF.

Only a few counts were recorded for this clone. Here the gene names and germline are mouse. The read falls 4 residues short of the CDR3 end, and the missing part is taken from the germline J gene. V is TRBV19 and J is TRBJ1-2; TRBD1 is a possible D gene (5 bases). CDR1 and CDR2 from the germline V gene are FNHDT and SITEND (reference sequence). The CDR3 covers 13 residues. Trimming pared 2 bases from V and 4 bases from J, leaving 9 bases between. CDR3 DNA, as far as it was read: TGTGCCAGCAGTATCAGGGTGGGCTCC. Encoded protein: CASSIRVGS. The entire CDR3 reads CASSIRVGSDYTF. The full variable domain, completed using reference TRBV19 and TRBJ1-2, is GGIITQTPKFLIGQEGQKLTLKCQQNFNHDTMYWYRQDSGKGLRLIYYSITENDLQKGDLSEGYDASREKKSSFSLTVTSAQKNEMAVFLCASSIRVGSDYTFGSGTRLLVI.

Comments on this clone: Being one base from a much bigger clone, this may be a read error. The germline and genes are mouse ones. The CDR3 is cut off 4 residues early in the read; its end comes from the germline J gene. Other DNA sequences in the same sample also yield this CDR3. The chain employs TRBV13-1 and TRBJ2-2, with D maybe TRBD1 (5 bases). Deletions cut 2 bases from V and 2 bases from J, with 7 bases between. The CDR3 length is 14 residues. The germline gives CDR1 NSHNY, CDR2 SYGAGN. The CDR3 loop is CASSEAGNTGQLYF. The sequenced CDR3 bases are TGTGCCAGCAGTGAAGCAGGGAACACCGGG.

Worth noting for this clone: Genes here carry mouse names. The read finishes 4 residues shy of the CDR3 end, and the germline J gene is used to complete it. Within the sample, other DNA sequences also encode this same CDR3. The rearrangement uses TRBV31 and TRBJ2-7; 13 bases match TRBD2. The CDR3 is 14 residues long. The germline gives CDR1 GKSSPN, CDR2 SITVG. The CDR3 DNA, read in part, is TGTGCCTGGAGTCGCGGGACTGGGGGGGAT. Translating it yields CAWSRGTGGD. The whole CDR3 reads CAWSRGTGGDEQYF.